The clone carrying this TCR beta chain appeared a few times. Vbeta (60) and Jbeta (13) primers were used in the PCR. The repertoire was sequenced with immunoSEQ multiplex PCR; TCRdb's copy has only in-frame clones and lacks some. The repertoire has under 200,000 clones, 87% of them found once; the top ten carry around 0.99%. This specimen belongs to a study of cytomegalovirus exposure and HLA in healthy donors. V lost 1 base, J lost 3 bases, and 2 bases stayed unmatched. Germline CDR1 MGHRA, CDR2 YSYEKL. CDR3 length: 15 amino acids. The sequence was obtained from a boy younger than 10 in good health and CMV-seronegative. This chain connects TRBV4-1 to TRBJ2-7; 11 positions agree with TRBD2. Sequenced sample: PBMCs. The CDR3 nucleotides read TGCGCCAGCAGCCAAGGACTAGCGGGAATCTACGAGCAGTACTTC. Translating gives CASSQGLAGIYEQYF.